The 7 T cell receptor beta chains listed next were all sequenced from one sample in a study of control samples from healthy donors and cancer patients. Sequencing used immunoSEQ multiplex PCR; TCRdb keeps in-frame clones, though not all of them. Of 150,000 to 160,000 clones in the sample, roughly 94% were seen once. Sample: blood. The receptors were gathered from a man aged 40-49 years in good health.

This chain links TRBV28 with TRBJ1-5, with D possibly TRBD1 on 5 matching bases. Germline V gives CDR1 MDHEN, CDR2 SYDVKM. V lost 8 bases and J lost 7, with 24 bases in between. The CDR3 has 16 residues. CDR3: CASGPQTGGLGQPQHF. DNA of the CDR3: TGTGCCAGCGGACCACAGACCGGGGGTTTAGGGCAGCCCCAGCATTTT.

V is TRBV3-1 (or the pseudogene TRBV3-2) and J is TRBJ1-2, with D perhaps matching TRBD1 (6 bases). The CDR3 covers 16 residues. CDR1 and CDR2 from the germline V gene are LGHDT and YNNKEL (reference sequence). Trimming stripped 0 bases from V and 3 bases from J, with 14 bases between. The CDR3 coding sequence is TGTGCCAGCAGCCAAGATGGGGGGGCAGGGGACTATGGCTACACCTTC. This translates into CASSQDGGAGDYGYTF.

The chain combines TRBV29-1 with TRBJ2-2; D ambiguous. Germline V CDR1 and CDR2: SQVTM, ANQGSEA. V gave up 3 bases and J gave up 6 bases, with 17 bases separating them. The CDR3 length is 15 residues. CDR3 nucleotides: TGCAGCGTTGATGTTGGTAGTCGAGCCTCCGGGGAGCTGTTTTTT. It codes for CSVDVGSRASGELFF.

This clone was seen a single time. The rearrangement uses TRBV9 and TRBJ1-2; TRBD1 matches 8 bases. Germline V CDR1 and CDR2: SGDLS, YYNGEE. After removal of 4 bases from V and 4 bases from J, the junction contained 12 bases not matched to a gene. The CDR3 spans 16 residues. The CDR3 is CASSPGQGAQGYGYTF. CDR3 nucleotides: TGTGCCAGCAGCCCCGGGCAGGGGGCGCAGGGCTATGGCTACACCTTC.

This sequence joins TRBV19 and TRBJ2-6, with D uncertain. Germline V gives CDR1 LNHDA, CDR2 SQIVND (reference sequence). The CDR3 loop spans 14 amino acids. Trimming removed 5 bases from V and 0 bases from J, with 5 bases in between. CDR3 sequence reads: CASSQPSGANVLTF. For the CDR3, the DNA is TGTGCCAGTAGTCAGCCCTCTGGGGCCAACGTCCTGACTTTC.

CDR3 sequence: CACGKQGFQPQHF. The CDR3 region has the DNA TGTGCCTGTGGGAAACAGGGGTTTCAGCCCCAGCATTTT. V and J are TRBV6-5 and TRBJ1-5; 7 nucleotides line up with TRBD1. V was clipped by 11 bases and J by 6 bases; unmatched bases: 10. The CDR3 contains 13 residues. Germline V gene sequence: CDR1 MNHEY, CDR2 SVGAGI.

The gene calls are TRBV19 and TRBJ2-7; 7 bases fit TRBD1. The CDR3 extends over 15 amino acids. V lost 3 bases and J lost 2; bases outside the gene matches: 7. CDR1 and CDR2 (germline): LNHDA, SQIVND (reference sequence). CDR3 sequence reads: CASSMTGPQPYEQYF. CDR3 nucleotide sequence: TGTGCCAGTAGTATGACAGGGCCGCAACCCTACGAGCAGTACTTC.